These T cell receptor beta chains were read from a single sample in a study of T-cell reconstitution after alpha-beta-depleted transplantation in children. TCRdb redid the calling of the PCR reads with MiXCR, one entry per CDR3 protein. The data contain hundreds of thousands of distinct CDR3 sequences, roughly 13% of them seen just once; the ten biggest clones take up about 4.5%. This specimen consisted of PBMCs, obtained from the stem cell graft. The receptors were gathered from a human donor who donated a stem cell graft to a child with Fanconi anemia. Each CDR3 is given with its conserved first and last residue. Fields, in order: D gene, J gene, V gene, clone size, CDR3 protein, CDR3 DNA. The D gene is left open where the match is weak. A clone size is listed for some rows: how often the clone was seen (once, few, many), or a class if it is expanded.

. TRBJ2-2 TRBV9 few CASSVDPSPGELFF TGTGCCAGCAGCGTAGACCCCTCCCCCGGGGAGCTGTTTTTT
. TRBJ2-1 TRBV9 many CASSLGGRGRNEQFF TGTGCCAGCAGCTTGGGGGGCAGGGGAAGGAATGAGCAGTTCTTC
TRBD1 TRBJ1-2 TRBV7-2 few CASSLWQGGGYTF TGTGCCAGCAGCTTATGGCAGGGGGGTGGCTACACCTTC
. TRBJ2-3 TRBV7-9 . CASSLAPVPMDTQYF TGTGCCAGCAGCTTAGCTCCAGTGCCCATGGATACGCAGTATTTT
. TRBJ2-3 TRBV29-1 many CSAGAEGGGTDTQYF TGCAGCGCTGGAGCAGAGGGAGGGGGGACAGATACGCAGTATTTT
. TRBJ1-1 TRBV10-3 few CAIIKTPQGEAFF TGTGCCATCATAAAGACCCCGCAGGGGGAAGCTTTCTTT
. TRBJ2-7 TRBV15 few CATSISSNRYEQYF TGTGCCACCAGCATCTCGTCAAATCGCTACGAGCAGTACTTC
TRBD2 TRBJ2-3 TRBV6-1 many CASSHSSGGPGDTQYF TGTGCCAGCAGCCACTCCAGCGGGGGACCGGGAGATACGCAGTATTTT
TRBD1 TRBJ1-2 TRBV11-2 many CASSQISWTGDSGYTF TGTGCCAGCAGCCAGATCTCTTGGACAGGAGACTCTGGCTACACCTTC
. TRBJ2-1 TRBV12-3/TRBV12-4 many CASSLEVGTPGDNEQFF TGTGCCAGCAGTTTAGAGGTCGGGACCCCCGGAGACAATGAGCAGTTCTTC
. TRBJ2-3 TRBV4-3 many CASSRRDTLKDTQYF TGCGCCAGCAGCCGGAGGGACACTTTAAAGGATACGCAGTATTTT
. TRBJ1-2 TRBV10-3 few CAISGSGEHGYTF TGTGCCATCAGTGGGAGTGGGGAACATGGCTACACCTTC
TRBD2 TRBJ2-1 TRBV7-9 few CASSLARGGYNEQFF TGTGCCAGCAGCTTAGCGCGGGGGGGGTACAATGAGCAGTTCTTC